The 10 T cell receptor beta chains presented below share a single source sample, sequenced in a study of blood T cell repertoires in COVID-19. The assay was immunoSEQ multiplex PCR, and TCRdb's table has in-frame clones only and misses some. The repertoire holds a few hundred thousand clones, roughly nine tenths seen once, with more than 7.5% in the top ten. Sequences were obtained from PBMCs or T cells enriched from blood (not recorded which). The receptors were sampled from a woman in her sixties or seventies who had recovered from COVID-19.

The chain recombines TRBV5-4 with TRBJ2-1, with TRBD2 matching over 8 bases. This CDR3 spans 15 amino acids. From germline, CDR1 is SGHNT and CDR2 YYREEE (reference sequence). The V and J ends lost 0 bases and 6 bases, in that order; junction bases with no gene match: 5. CDR3 region: CASSLGGGTSNEQFF. CDR3 DNA: TGTGCCAGCAGCTTGGGAGGTGGGACTAGCAATGAGCAGTTCTTC.

In this sample, this clone turned up once. The V call is TRBV24-1, the J call TRBJ2-5; D unclear. V was cut by 0 bases and J by 0 bases, with 7 bases left in between. The germline V gene has CDR1 KGHDR and CDR2 SFDVKD. The CDR3 spans 15 residues. The DNA of the CDR3 is TGTGCCACCAGTGATTTGGCGGAAAACCAAGAGACCCAGTACTTC. Its translation: CATSDLAENQETQYF.

As DNA, the CDR3 is TGTGCCACCAGTGATTTTCCAACCCGACAGCCTTACACAGATACGCAGTATTTT. Translating gives CATSDFPTRQPYTDTQYF. The chain links TRBV24-1 to TRBJ2-3; possible D gene TRBD1, 5 bases. Germline V gene lookup returns CDR1 KGHDR and CDR2 SFDVKD. There are 18 residues in the CDR3. The V end was cut by 1 base, the J end by 2 bases, with 18 bases between.

The genes are TRBV30 and TRBJ1-2, with a possible D match to TRBD1 (5 bases). This CDR3 comprises 12 residues. Trimming cost V 8 bases and J 4 bases, with 14 bases left between them. Germline V gene data show CDR1 as GTSNPN and CDR2 as SVGIG (reference sequence). The CDR3 sequence: CAISRGIYGYTF. CDR3 bases: TGTGCCATATCACGGGGGATCTATGGCTACACCTTC.

This rearrangement joins TRBV4-1 to TRBJ2-5, with 8 nucleotides matching TRBD2. Per the germline V gene, CDR1 is MGHRA and CDR2 is YSYEKL. Unmatched junction bases numbered 8, after V lost 2 bases and J lost 3 bases. CDR3 size: 16 residues. CDR3 loop: CASSQRLAGQKETQYF. The CDR3 nucleotides read TGCGCCAGCAGCCAACGTCTAGCGGGTCAGAAAGAGACCCAGTACTTC.

A single count supports this clone. The chain combines TRBV30 with TRBJ2-2; TRBD1 matches 10 bases. Trimming at V came to 2 bases and at J to 4 bases, leaving 4 bases not matched to a gene. Germline V gene data show CDR1 as GTSNPN and CDR2 as SVGIG (reference sequence). This CDR3 contains 15 residues. Here the CDR3 DNA reads TGTGCCTGGAGTCGACAGGGGGCGACCACCGGGGAGCTGTTTTTT. Protein sequence: CAWSRQGATTGELFF. Supplemented by reference TRBV30 and TRBJ2-2, the full variable domain reads SQTIHQWPATLVQPVGSPLSLECTVEGTSNPNLYWYRQAAGRGLQLLFYSVGIGQISSEVPQNLSASRPQDRQFILSSKKLLLSDSGFYLCAWSRQGATTGELFFGEGSRLTVL.

In its sample, this clone was seen once. A junction end diverges from the germline sequence, so it may reflect a read error. The V call is TRBV7-9, the J call TRBJ2-3; 9 bases agree with TRBD2. Germline V gene lookup returns CDR1 SEHNR and CDR2 FQNEAQ (reference sequence). The CDR3 is made up of 15 amino acids. In DNA form, the CDR3 reads TGTGCCAGCAGCGTAGCGGGGGCGCGCACAGATACGCAGTATTTT. Protein: CASSVAGARTDTQYF. Full variable domain (outside the CDR3, taken from reference TRBV7-9 and TRBJ2-3): DTGVSQNPRHKITKRGQNVTFRCDPISEHNRLYWYRQTLGQGPEFLTYFQNEAQLEKSRLLSDRFSAERPKGSFSTLEIQRTEQGDSAMYLCASSVAGARTDTQYFGPGTRLTVL.

The chain recombines TRBV30 with TRBJ2-2; a possible D gene is TRBD1 (6 bases). Trimming removed 0 bases from V and 4 bases from J, with 12 bases in between. The germline gives CDR1 GTSNPN, CDR2 SVGIG (reference sequence). This CDR3 has 15 residues. CDR3 sequence (DNA): TGTGCCTGGAGTGTTTGGGACATCGGCACCGGGGAGCTGTTTTTT. Translating it yields CAWSVWDIGTGELFF.

The rearrangement uses TRBV3-1 (or the pseudogene TRBV3-2) and TRBJ2-1, with 11 bases fitting TRBD2. Germline V gives CDR1 LGHDT, CDR2 YNNKEL (reference sequence). The CDR3 consists of 15 residues. J was trimmed by 15 bases and V by 0 bases; bases with no gene match: 10. CDR3 DNA: TGTGCCAGCAGCCAAGATCACCTAGCGGGGGGCAACAGGTTCTTC. This gives the protein CASSQDHLAGGNRFF.

The chain couples TRBV18 to TRBJ2-5; 7 bases are shared with TRBD2. Germline trimming cut 2 bases from V and 2 bases from J; bases unmatched to any gene: 8. The CDR3 extends over 16 amino acids. Germline CDR1 KGHSH, CDR2 LQKENI. In DNA, the CDR3 is TGTGCCAGCTCACCAAATGGAGCGGGGTTACAAGAGACCCAGTACTTC. Encoded protein: CASSPNGAGLQETQYF.